This passage covers 8 T cell receptor beta chains from one sample sequenced in a study of blood T cell repertoires in COVID-19 (dated by TCRdb to 2018 to 2021). Receptors were amplified or captured by the immunoSEQ multiplex PCR assay. The clones in this table, taken by TCRdb from immuneACCESS, are in-frame only. Not every clone is retained; where verified, under half of the shortfall comes from an unresolved V gene, and the cause of the rest is unknown. Here the sample has 15,000 to 20,000 clones; roughly 87% occur a single time. About 12% of the sample is in the top ten clones. Sequencing was performed on peripheral blood. All receptors come from a man in his 60s with active COVID-19.

The V call is TRBV19, the J call TRBJ2-3; 7 bases map to TRBD1. The CDR3 loop spans 14 amino acids. Per the germline V gene, CDR1 is LNHDA and CDR2 is SQIVND (reference sequence). The V segment lost 7 bases and the J segment 2 bases; nucleotides outside the gene matches: 6. DNA of the CDR3: TGTGCCAGTAAAAGGGGGCGAACCACAGATACGCAGTATTTT. It codes for CASKRGRTTDTQYF. Based on the CDR3 plus reference TRBV19 and TRBJ2-3, the full variable domain is DGGITQSPKYLFRKEGQNVTLSCEQNLNHDAMYWYRQDPGQGLRLIYYSQIVNDFQKGDIAEGYSVSREKKESFPLTVTSAQKNPTAFYLCASKRGRTTDTQYFGPGTRLTVL.

V usage is TRBV11-2 and J usage is TRBJ1-2; a weak D match, TRBD1 (5 bases). V lost 5 bases, J lost 5 bases, and 15 bases lay in between. The CDR3 runs to 14 residues. Germline V CDR1 and CDR2: SGHAT, FQNNGV. CDR3 DNA: TGTGCCAGCAGCCCGCAGGGAAGCGGGTATGGCTACACCTTC. This gives the protein CASSPQGSGYGYTF.

In DNA, the CDR3 is TGCAGCGTTGAAGGGCCAGAGAACACTGAAGCTTTCTTT. This translates into CSVEGPENTEAFF. This chain uses TRBV29-1 with TRBJ1-1; no definite D call. CDR1 and CDR2 (germline): SQVTM, ANQGSEA. V was cut by 1 base and J by 1 base, with 7 bases left in between. This CDR3 contains 13 residues.

The chain couples TRBV7-8 to TRBJ2-2; D not certain. The CDR3 has 12 residues. Germline lookup yields CDR1 SGHVS and CDR2 FQNEAQ. Trimming removed 2 bases from V and 11 bases from J, with 9 bases in between. Written as DNA, the CDR3 is TGTGCCAGCAGCTTAATCGGCGGTGAGCTGTTTTTT. It translates to CASSLIGGELFF.

The rearrangement joins TRBV12-5 to TRBJ1-3; D possibly corresponds to TRBD1 (5 bases). The V and J ends lost 2 bases and 4 bases respectively, with 6 bases between them. The germline gives CDR1 LGHNT, CDR2 FRNRAP. The CDR3 is 13 residues long. The chain's CDR3 is CASGLTGGNTIYF. In DNA form, the CDR3 reads TGTGCTAGTGGTTTGACAGGAGGAAACACCATATATTTT.

The rearrangement uses TRBV6-5 and TRBJ1-5; D possibly corresponds to TRBD1 (6 bases). V was cut by 5 bases and J by 4 bases, with 15 bases left in between. In germline, CDR1 is MNHEY, CDR2 SVGAGI. The CDR3 runs 15 residues. CDR3 nucleotides: TGTGCCAGCAGTCCCCGGACAGAGCCAAATCAGCCCCAGCATTTT. It encodes CASSPRTEPNQPQHF.

The chain has TRBV6-5 and TRBJ1-5; D is ambiguous. V was cut by 0 bases and J by 5 bases, with 11 bases left in between. This CDR3 is 15 amino acids long. CDR1 MNHEY and CDR2 SVGAGI come from the germline V gene. The CDR3 DNA reads as TGTGCCAGCAGTTACTCGCTTGGTGAGGATCAGCCCCAGCATTTT. Its translation: CASSYSLGEDQPQHF.

V and J are TRBV7-2 and TRBJ2-3; TRBD1 aligns across 9 bases. The V segment lost 7 bases and the J segment 5 bases; nucleotides outside the gene matches: 10. CDR1 and CDR2 (germline): SGHTA, FQGNSA. CDR3 length: 15 residues. Here the CDR3 DNA reads TGTGCCAGCACCTATCTACAGGGGGCGGGAGATACGCAGTATTTT. This codes for CASTYLQGAGDTQYF.